This TCR beta chain was captured in a study of cytomegalovirus exposure and HLA in healthy donors. Notes on the study in general: In the approximately 120 validation repertoires, a later analysis found that first-cohort TCR clusters tended to co-occur.

The CDR3 has 15 amino acids. Looked up from germline, CDR1 is MNHEY and CDR2 is SMNVEV (reference sequence). The V gene lost 7 bases and the J gene lost 6 bases, with 21 bases spanning the gap. Of note for this clone: No antigen is known for it.

Sequencing used immunoSEQ multiplex PCR; TCRdb keeps in-frame clones, though not all of them. The sample contains roughly 150,000 clones, 88% of which appear only once. The clonotype was recovered from a man in his late teens or twenties in good health and CMV-seronegative. This rearrangement joins TRBV27 to TRBJ1-1; D perhaps matches TRBD1 (6 bases). The sequencing sample was made of PBMCs. CDR3: CASTSLIGAGAEAFF. CDR3 nucleotides: TGTGCCAGCACCTCCCTTATTGGGGCAGGGGCTGAAGCTTTCTTT.